These 24 T cell receptor beta chains were sequenced from one sample in a study of blood T cell repertoires in COVID-19. Repertoires were generated with immunoSEQ multiplex PCR, while TCRdb's copy carries only in-frame clones and drops some. The repertoire consists of around 59,000 clones, with 70% to 90% occurring once and the leading ten covering 6.5% to 8.5%. What was sequenced was peripheral blood. The origin of the receptors is a man aged 55 to 69 with acute or convalescent COVID-19.

V and J are TRBV2 and TRBJ2-1; TRBD2 agrees at 11 bases. This CDR3 is built from 15 residues. Germline values: CDR1 SNHLY, CDR2 FYNNEI. Trimming took 4 bases from V and 6 from J; bases not matched to a gene: 5. This chain's CDR3 is CASSVLGLAGNEQFF. CDR3 nucleotide sequence: TGTGCCAGCAGTGTTTTAGGACTAGCGGGCAATGAGCAGTTCTTC.

This chain links TRBV7-2 with TRBJ2-7; tentative D call: TRBD2 (6 bases). The germline V gene encodes CDR1 SGHTA and CDR2 FQGNSA. The V end was cut by 3 bases, the J end by 2 bases, with 11 bases between. The CDR3 sequence is 14 residues long. The CDR3 nucleotides read TGTGCCAGCAGCTTGGGACTGGGGACCTACGAGCAGTACTTC. Translating it yields CASSLGLGTYEQYF.

The chain uses TRBV12-5 and TRBJ2-3, with TRBD2 matching over 12 bases. Germline lookup yields CDR1 LGHNT and CDR2 FRNRAP. This CDR3 is 17 amino acids long. V trimming: 1 base; J trimming: 4 bases; junction bases outside the gene matches: 6. The CDR3 DNA reads TGTGCTAGTGGTTTGGGCCGACTAGCGGGGGAGGCAGATACGCAGTATTTT. It specifies CASGLGRLAGEADTQYF.

Concerning this clone itself: Other DNA sequences from this sample encode an identical CDR3 as well. The CDR3 region is CASSLGQNTEAFF. CDR3 coding DNA: TGTGCCAGCAGCTTGGGACAGAACACTGAAGCTTTCTTT. The chain has TRBV7-2 and TRBJ1-1, with D maybe TRBD1 (6 bases). This CDR3 spans 13 amino acids. V lost 3 bases, J lost 1 base, and 6 bases lay in between. Germline lookup yields CDR1 SGHTA and CDR2 FQGNSA.

The J gene is TRBJ1-1, the V gene TRBV6-5, with D perhaps matching TRBD1 (5 bases). This CDR3 comprises 14 residues. Germline CDR1 and CDR2: MNHEY and SVGAGI. V lost 7 bases to trimming and J lost 5 bases, with 17 bases between them. The chain's CDR3 is CASTRSVGGTEAFF. In DNA form, the CDR3 reads TGTGCCAGCACCCGGTCCGTTGGGGGGACTGAAGCTTTCTTT.

This clone was observed a single time. The J gene is TRBJ2-3, the V gene TRBV30, with 10 bases matching TRBD2. Germline CDR1 is GTSNPN and CDR2 is SVGIG (reference sequence). This CDR3 spans 15 amino acids. The V gene end was trimmed by 0 bases and the J gene end by 5 bases; junction bases not matched to a gene: 5. The CDR3 nucleotides read TGTGCCTGGAGTGTACTGAGCGGGGGGGGAGATACGCAGTATTTT. It encodes CAWSVLSGGGDTQYF.

This sequence joins TRBV28 and TRBJ1-1; 7 positions match TRBD1. This CDR3 comprises 16 residues. Germline CDR1 MDHEN, CDR2 SYDVKM. Trimming cost V 5 bases and J 3 bases; bases outside gene matches: 12. The CDR3 region has the DNA TGTGCCAGCAGTAGCCCCCGGGACAGCATTTACACTGAAGCTTTCTTT. It encodes CASSSPRDSIYTEAFF.

The chain carries TRBV7-9 and TRBJ2-7; D possibly corresponds to TRBD2 (6 bases). The CDR3 length is 13 residues. Germline V gene data show CDR1 as SEHNR and CDR2 as FQNEAQ (reference sequence). V was pared by 2 bases and J by 6 bases, with 11 bases between. CDR3 in amino acids: CASSLWQGGEQYF. The CDR3 coding sequence is TGTGCCAGCAGCTTATGGCAGGGAGGCGAGCAGTACTTC.

This clone was observed a few times. The chain links TRBV4-2 to TRBJ1-1, with D possibly matching TRBD1 (5 bases). CDR3 length equals 14 residues. CDR1 LGHNA and CDR2 YNFKEQ come from the germline V gene. Trimming stripped 0 bases from V and 5 bases from J, with 10 bases between. The chain's CDR3 is CASSQDPQGTEAFF. CDR3 nucleotide sequence: TGTGCCAGCAGCCAAGATCCCCAGGGTACTGAAGCTTTCTTT.

This clone was detected once. The rearrangement joins TRBV29-1 to TRBJ2-2; TRBD2 matches at 10 bases. The trim removed 3 bases at V and 6 bases at J, leaving 1 base unmatched. Germline CDR1 and CDR2: SQVTM and ANQGSEA. This CDR3 region has 13 residues. The CDR3 DNA follows: TGCAGCGTTGATGGGACTAGCGCCGGGGAGCTGTTTTTT. Amino acid sequence: CSVDGTSAGELFF.

This clone appeared a single time. The chain is built from TRBV6-5 and TRBJ2-5; tentative D call: TRBD2 (5 bases). The CDR3 consists of 13 residues. Trimming shortened V by 6 bases and J by 1 base, and 9 bases separated the two germline ends. Germline values: CDR1 MNHEY, CDR2 SVGAGI. The CDR3 loop is CASSRGFQETQYF. CDR3 coding DNA: TGTGCCAGCAGCCGAGGGTTCCAAGAGACCCAGTACTTC.

The sample holds a few counts of this clone. This sequence joins TRBV5-4 and TRBJ2-1, with TRBD1 matching over 7 bases. From germline, CDR1 is SGHNT and CDR2 YYREEE (reference sequence). This CDR3 comprises 14 residues. Trimming cost V 3 bases and J 7 bases; bases outside gene matches: 7. This CDR3 is CASSYSLQGNEQFF. The CDR3 DNA follows: TGTGCCAGCAGCTACAGTTTACAGGGGAATGAGCAGTTCTTC. Using reference TRBV5-4 and TRBJ2-1 for the parts outside the CDR3, the full variable domain is ETGVTQSPTHLIKTRGQQVTLRCSSQSGHNTVSWYQQALGQGPQFIFQYYREEENGRGNFPPRFSGLQFPNYSSELNVNALELDDSALYLCASSYSLQGNEQFFGPGTRLTVL.

The chain combines TRBV5-4 with TRBJ1-1; weak D call: TRBD1 (5 bases). CDR1 and CDR2 from the germline V gene are SGHNT and YYREEE (reference sequence). Between the trimmed V and J ends, which lost 2 bases and 0 bases, there was a span of 8 bases. This CDR3 contains 14 residues. In nucleotides, the CDR3 is TGTGCCAGCAGCTTCAGGGCCATGAACACTGAAGCTTTCTTT. Its translation is CASSFRAMNTEAFF.

This clone appeared a few times. The chain carries TRBV2 and TRBJ1-2; 8 bases match TRBD1. Germline V gene sequence: CDR1 SNHLY, CDR2 FYNNEI. The CDR3 is made up of 12 amino acids. The J segment lost 8 bases and the V segment lost 5 bases, leaving 4 bases of the junction unmatched. The CDR3 is CASSSSGGGYTF. CDR3 DNA sequence: TGTGCCAGCAGTTCTTCAGGGGGCGGCTACACCTTC.

V usage is TRBV5-1 and J usage is TRBJ2-1, with 11 bases matching TRBD2. The CDR3 runs to 14 residues. J was trimmed by 7 bases and V by 0 bases; bases with no gene match: 0. The germline CDR1 and CDR2 sequences are SGHRS and YFSETQ. CDR3 DNA: TGCGCCAGCAGCTTGGGACTAGCGGGGAATGAGCAGTTCTTC. It encodes CASSLGLAGNEQFF. The complete variable domain, with remaining parts taken from reference TRBV5-1 and TRBJ2-1, reads KAGVTQTPRYLIKTRGQQVTLSCSPISGHRSVSWYQQTPGQGLQFLFEYFSETQRNKGNFPGRFSGRQFSNSRSEMNVSTLELGDSALYLCASSLGLAGNEQFFGPGTRLTVL.

The chain uses TRBV6-2 or TRBV6-3 and TRBJ2-5, with TRBD1 matching 9 bases. V was clipped by 2 bases and J by 0 bases; unmatched bases: 4. Per germline, CDR1 MNHEY and CDR2 SVGEGT. This CDR3 is 16 amino acids long. The CDR3 sequence: CASSYGTGPYQETQYF. CDR3 nucleotides: TGTGCCAGCAGTTACGGGACAGGGCCGTACCAAGAGACCCAGTACTTC.

The V and J genes are TRBV2 and TRBJ2-5; 9 positions match TRBD2. CDR3 size: 14 residues. V dropped 5 bases and J dropped 5; count of bases not matched to a gene: 6. Germline V gene data show CDR1 as SNHLY and CDR2 as FYNNEI. The CDR3 DNA is TGTGCCAGCAGTCCGGGACTAGCACGGGAGACCCAGTACTTC. It translates to CASSPGLARETQYF.

This clone was counted only a few times. This chain uses TRBV3-1 (or the pseudogene TRBV3-2) with TRBJ1-2; D unclear. The CDR3 loop spans 14 amino acids. The V gene's germline CDR1 is LGHDT and CDR2 YNNKEL (reference sequence). Between the trimmed V and J ends, which lost 3 bases and 5 bases, there was a span of 13 bases. The CDR3 reads CASSQDRRAYGYTF. DNA for the CDR3: TGTGCCAGCAGCCAGGATCGGAGGGCGTATGGCTACACCTTC.

The CDR3 region has the DNA TGTGCCAGCAGGATAGGACAACCAAACACTGAAGCTTTCTTT. It encodes CASRIGQPNTEAFF. The V call is TRBV6-5, the J call TRBJ1-1; possibly TRBD1 for D (5 bases). CDR1 is MNHEY and CDR2 is SVGAGI in the germline V gene. CDR3 size: 14 residues. Between the trimmed V and J ends, which lost 6 bases and 2 bases, there was a span of 13 bases.

The chain is built from TRBV5-4 and TRBJ1-3; D gene ambiguous. The CDR3 sequence is 16 residues long. The V and J ends lost 0 bases and 0 bases respectively, with 10 bases between them. Germline V gives CDR1 SGHNT, CDR2 YYREEE (reference sequence). CDR3 DNA sequence: TGTGCCAGCAGCTTGGGAAACGGTGCCTCTGGAAACACCATATATTTT. It specifies CASSLGNGASGNTIYF.

The chain recombines TRBV6-5 with TRBJ2-2; 7 bases are shared with TRBD1. In germline, CDR1 is MNHEY, CDR2 SVGAGI. This CDR3 is 13 amino acids long. V lost 2 bases and J lost 6; bases outside the gene matches: 0. The CDR3 region has the DNA TGTGCCAGCAGTTACAGGGGGCCCGGGGAGCTGTTTTTT. Translation gives CASSYRGPGELFF.

This chain links TRBV4-1 with TRBJ2-7, with D possibly matching TRBD1 (6 bases). Germline CDR1 is MGHRA and CDR2 is YSYEKL. The CDR3 contains 16 residues. V lost 5 bases to trimming and J lost 5 bases, with 22 bases between them. The CDR3 DNA follows: TGCGCCAGCAGCGCTTTCGGGCAGGGGATTGACCACGAGCAGTACTTC. Amino acid sequence: CASSAFGQGIDHEQYF.

The V call is TRBV14, the J call TRBJ2-1, with D perhaps matching TRBD2 (6 bases). The V and J ends lost 8 bases and 5 bases respectively, with 25 bases between them. CDR3 length: 17 residues. Per germline, CDR1 SGHDN and CDR2 FVKESK. CDR3 residues: CASGPLGSSRRDNEQFF. The DNA for the CDR3 is TGTGCCAGCGGTCCATTGGGGAGCAGTAGGAGGGACAATGAGCAGTTCTTC.

The sample holds one count of this clone. This chain connects TRBV7-9 to TRBJ2-7; maybe TRBD1 (5 bases). CDR3 size: 15 residues. V was trimmed by 4 bases and J by 1 base, leaving 14 bases between them. CDR1 and CDR2 (germline): SEHNR, FQNEAQ (reference sequence). As DNA, the CDR3 is TGTGCCAGCAGCTCCCGGTGGGGCCCTTCCTACGAGCAGTACTTC. This encodes CASSSRWGPSYEQYF.